A selection of T cell receptor beta chains follows, all from one sample in a study of T cells in Graves' hyperthyroidism and ophthalmopathy. TCRdb ran MiXCR on the multiplex PCR reads and lists one entry per CDR3 protein. This table has hundreds of thousands of distinct CDR3 sequences, about 16% appearing once. The source material was blood. The source of these receptors is a woman aged 30 to 39 with Graves' hyperthyroidism. Both conserved end residues are part of each CDR3. Fields, in order: clone size, CDR3 length, J gene, V gene, D gene, CDR3 DNA, CDR3 protein. The D gene is left open where the match is weak. Expanded clones are given a class, and other clones once, few, many or no size at all.

few | 13 | TRBJ2-2 | TRBV20-1 | NA | TGCAGTGCTACTCAGGGACCCACCGGGGAGCTGTTTTTT | CSATQGPTGELFF
NA | 14 | TRBJ1-2 | TRBV14 | TRBD1 | TGTGCCAGCAGCCAATTGACAGGGGGCTATGGCTACACCTTC | CASSQLTGGYGYTF
NA | 13 | TRBJ1-2 | TRBV7-9 | NA | TGTGCCAGCAGCAACCAGGGAAGCAAAGGCTACACCTTC | CASSNQGSKGYTF
NA | 16 | TRBJ1-4 | TRBV6-1 | TRBD1 | TGTGCCAGCAGTCGACAGGGAAACTCTCGGGGGGAAAAACTGTTTTTT | CASSRQGNSRGEKLFF
many | 16 | TRBJ2-1 | TRBV7-2 | TRBD2 | TGTGCCAGCAGCCCTCCGGGACTAGCGGAAGGGGCGGGGCAGTTCTTC | CASSPPGLAEGAGQFF
many | 16 | TRBJ1-1 | TRBV28 | TRBD1 | TGTGCCAGCAGTTCTGACAGGGGGCGCGGGAACACTGAAGCTTTCTTT | CASSSDRGRGNTEAFF
NA | 13 | TRBJ2-2 | TRBV28 | NA | TGTGCCAGCAGTTTATCGGGGGCGGGGGAGCTGTTTTTT | CASSLSGAGELFF
few | 12 | TRBJ2-5 | TRBV6-5 | TRBD2 | TGTGCCAGCAGTTACAGGCGGGAGCGCCAGTACTTC | CASSYRRERQYF
few | 13 | TRBJ1-1 | TRBV7-2 | NA | TGTGCCAGCAGCTCGAAACAGATCACTGAAGCTTTCTTT | CASSSKQITEAFF
few | 14 | TRBJ2-1 | TRBV5-1 | TRBD1 | TGCGCCAGCAGTAAAGAGGGGGCAGTATATGAGCAGTTCTTC | CASSKEGAVYEQFF
few | 14 | TRBJ2-5 | TRBV7-8 | NA | TGTGCCAGCAGCCCTAGCACTACTCAAGAGACCCAGTACTTC | CASSPSTTQETQYF
NA | 16 | TRBJ2-3 | TRBV12-3/TRBV12-4 | TRBD2 | TGTGCCAGCAGTTTACGGTCGGGACTAGGTAGAGCTACGCAGTATTTT | CASSLRSGLGRATQYF
many | 16 | TRBJ2-2 | TRBV6-1 | TRBD2 | TGTGCCAGCAGAGAGCGGGACGCCGGGAACACCGGGGAGCTGTTTTTT | CASRERDAGNTGELFF
few | 16 | TRBJ2-7 | TRBV5-1 | TRBD1 | TGCGCCAGCAGCCGCCGCAGGGACAGCGGCTCCTACGAGCAGTACTTC | CASSRRRDSGSYEQYF
many | 14 | TRBJ1-1 | TRBV28 | NA | TGTGCCAGCAGGATCCAGGGGAAGGCGACTGAAGCTTTCTTT | CASRIQGKATEAFF
many | 13 | TRBJ2-7 | TRBV29-1 | NA | TGCAGCGTTGACCCTCAGGCTTCGGGAGAGCAGTACTTC | CSVDPQASGEQYF
few | 14 | TRBJ2-3 | TRBV9 | NA | TGTGCCAGCAGCGTAGCAGTCTCAGCAGATACGCAGTATTTT | CASSVAVSADTQYF
many | 15 | TRBJ2-7 | TRBV6-4 | TRBD2 | TGTGCCAGCAGTGAATGGGGGGGACGGGCCTACGAGCAGTACTTC | CASSEWGGRAYEQYF
NA | 14 | TRBJ1-1 | TRBV9 | TRBD1 | TGTGCCAGCAGCGTAGAGGGGGCGAGAACTGAAGCTTTCTTT | CASSVEGARTEAFF
many | 14 | TRBJ2-6 | TRBV18 | NA | TGTGCCAGCTCACCTGGAGCGGGGGCCAACGTCCTGACTTTC | CASSPGAGANVLTF
few | 16 | TRBJ2-2 | TRBV28 | NA | TGTGCCAGCAGTTCACCTGAAACAGGGAGAACCGGGGAGCTGTTTTTT | CASSSPETGRTGELFF
many | 17 | TRBJ2-3 | TRBV27 | TRBD2 | TGTGCCAGCAGTCTCCCTGGGGCTAGCGGGACCGGGGATACGCAGTATTTT | CASSLPGASGTGDTQYF
many | 13 | TRBJ1-4 | TRBV30 | NA | TGTGCCTGGAGTGGGCTAATCGGCGAAAAACTGTTTTTT | CAWSGLIGEKLFF
few | 13 | TRBJ2-1 | TRBV29-1 | NA | TGCAGCGTTCGTCTGATTAACTACAATGAGCAGTTCTTC | CSVRLINYNEQFF
NA | 18 | TRBJ1-3 | TRBV3-1 | NA | TGTGCCAGCAGCCCACAATCTCCGGGACGCAACTCTGGAAACACCATATATTTT | CASSPQSPGRNSGNTIYF
NA | 16 | TRBJ2-1 | TRBV3-1 | TRBD2 | TGTGCCAGCAGCCAAGGGTTACTAGCGGGAGGGTATGAGCAGTTCTTC | CASSQGLLAGGYEQFF
NA | 16 | TRBJ1-6 | TRBV5-8 | NA | TGTGCCAGCAGCTTGGAGGGGGGAGGCTATAATTCACCCCTCCACTTT | CASSLEGGGYNSPLHF
many | 15 | TRBJ1-2 | TRBV11-2 | NA | TGTGCCAGCAGCTTAGGGCAGGCGAAAAACTATGGCTACACCTTC | CASSLGQAKNYGYTF
many | 16 | TRBJ1-1 | TRBV12-5 | NA | TGTGCTAGTGGTTTAAGGGCAGGGCGTGTTTACACTGAAGCTTTCTTT | CASGLRAGRVYTEAFF
NA | 14 | TRBJ1-3 | TRBV6-2/TRBV6-3 | TRBD1 | TGCGCCAGCAGGGACAGCATCTCTGGAAACACCATATATTTT | CASRDSISGNTIYF
few | 13 | TRBJ2-7 | TRBV5-1 | NA | TGCGCCAGCAGCTTGGCTAGGAATGACGAGCAGTACTTC | CASSLARNDEQYF
many | 14 | TRBJ2-1 | TRBV7-3 | NA | TGTGCCAGCAGCCCACAGGTTACCTACAATGAGCAGTTCTTC | CASSPQVTYNEQFF
many | 13 | TRBJ2-1 | TRBV28 | NA | TGTGCCAGCACTGAGGTCTCCTACAATGAGCAGTTCTTC | CASTEVSYNEQFF
many | 14 | TRBJ2-5 | TRBV28 | NA | TGTGCCAGCAGTTTGACTTTGCAACAAGAGACCCAGTACTTC | CASSLTLQQETQYF
few | 15 | TRBJ2-1 | TRBV9 | NA | TGTGCCAGCAGCGTAGTGAGCTGGTACGACAATGAGCAGTTCTTC | CASSVVSWYDNEQFF
many | 13 | TRBJ2-3 | TRBV20-1 | NA | TGCAGTGCTAAGGACAGCTACACAGATACGCAGTATTTT | CSAKDSYTDTQYF
many | 14 | TRBJ2-1 | TRBV6-5 | TRBD1 | TGTGCCAGCAGTTACCGGACAGGGGCAAATGAGCAGTTCTTC | CASSYRTGANEQFF
NA | 16 | TRBJ1-5 | TRBV20-1 | TRBD1 | TGCAGTCCACTAGAGGCAAGGGGGCTCAGCAATCAGCCCCAGCATTTT | CSPLEARGLSNQPQHF
many | 15 | TRBJ2-2 | TRBV28 | TRBD1 | TGTGCCAGCAGTTTAAAGGGCCTCGGACAGGGGGCGATGTTTTTT | CASSLKGLGQGAMFF
NA | 13 | TRBJ2-7 | TRBV15 | TRBD1 | TGTGCCACCAGCAAAGACAGGGGCCACGAGCAGTACTTC | CATSKDRGHEQYF
many | 19 | TRBJ2-3 | TRBV10-3 | NA | TGTGCCATCAGTGGCAACAGGGGCCCGCAGCGGGAAGTGACAGATACGCAGTATTTT | CAISGNRGPQREVTDTQYF
many | 14 | TRBJ2-7 | TRBV20-1 | NA | TGCAGTGCCAGGGGGGGATGGTTGGTATACGAGCAGTACTTC | CSARGGWLVYEQYF
NA | 13 | TRBJ1-2 | TRBV20-1 | NA | TGCAGTGCTAGAGAACACAGCTCCTATGGCTACACCTTC | CSAREHSSYGYTF
many | 10 | TRBJ2-5 | TRBV7-9 | NA | TGTGCCACCCTCGGGGAGACCCAGTACTTC | CATLGETQYF
NA | 18 | TRBJ2-1 | TRBV25-1 | TRBD1 | TGTGCCAGCAGTGCCACCCCTCCTGGCAGGGGGCATAAGAATGAGCAGTTCTTC | CASSATPPGRGHKNEQFF
many | 15 | TRBJ2-1 | TRBV7-2 | TRBD2 | TGTGCCAGCAGCCAGGCGGTCGGGAGGGCCGGTGAGCAGTTCTTC | CASSQAVGRAGEQFF
many | 13 | TRBJ1-1 | TRBV30 | NA | TGTGCCGGGTCCAGGGCGTTGAACACTGAAGCTTTCTTT | CAGSRALNTEAFF
many | 14 | TRBJ1-1 | TRBV7-8 | NA | TGTGCCAGCACCCTTCAGGTTGGAGACGGGATAGCTTTCTTT | CASTLQVGDGIAFF
many | 15 | TRBJ2-1 | TRBV12-3/TRBV12-4 | TRBD2 | TGTGCCAGCAGTTTAGTGGCGGGAGCCTCCAATGAGCAGTTCTTC | CASSLVAGASNEQFF
NA | 15 | TRBJ1-5 | TRBV30 | TRBD1 | TGTGCCTGGAAAGACAGGGGGCGCGTGGGGCAGCCCCAGCATTTT | CAWKDRGRVGQPQHF
NA | 14 | TRBJ2-7 | TRBV5-1 | TRBD1 | TGCGCCAGCAGCGGAGGGACAGGGCTATACGAGCAGTACTTC | CASSGGTGLYEQYF
NA | 14 | TRBJ1-2 | TRBV3-1 | NA | TGTGCCAGCAGCCAACTACTCGCCGGGGGCGTCTGCACCTTC | CASSQLLAGGVCTF
NA | 16 | TRBJ2-1 | TRBV30 | TRBD2 | TGTGCCTGGTTCCGCTCGCGGGAGGGCCTATACAATGAGCAGTTCTTC | CAWFRSREGLYNEQFF
many | 19 | TRBJ1-4 | TRBV28 | TRBD1 | TGTGCCAGCAGTTCCCCTCGCCAGGGCATTTTACTCAGGGGGCGAAAACTGTTTTTT | CASSSPRQGILLRGRKLFF